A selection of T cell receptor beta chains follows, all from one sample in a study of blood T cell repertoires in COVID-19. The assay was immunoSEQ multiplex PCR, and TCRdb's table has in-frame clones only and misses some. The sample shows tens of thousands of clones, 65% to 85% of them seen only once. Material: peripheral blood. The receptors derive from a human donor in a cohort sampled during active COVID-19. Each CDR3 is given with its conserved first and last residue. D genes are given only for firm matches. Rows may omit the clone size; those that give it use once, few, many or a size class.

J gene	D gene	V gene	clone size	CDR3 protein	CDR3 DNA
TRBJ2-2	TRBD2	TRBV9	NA	CASGKLAGVSGTGELFF	TGTGCCAGCGGAAAACTAGCGGGGGTTTCGGGCACCGGGGAGCTGTTTTTT
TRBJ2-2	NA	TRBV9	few	CASSVVDRTTGELFF	TGTGCCAGCAGCGTTGTGGACAGAACCACCGGGGAGCTGTTTTTT
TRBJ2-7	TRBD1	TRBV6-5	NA	CASRRTGSYEQYF	TGTGCCAGCCGCCGGACAGGCTCCTACGAGCAGTACTTC
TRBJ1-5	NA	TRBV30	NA	CAWSDQGGHNQPQHF	TGTGCCTGGAGTGACCAGGGAGGACACAATCAGCCCCAGCATTTT
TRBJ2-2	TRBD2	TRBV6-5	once	CASSYSRTSFFGELFF	TGTGCCAGCAGTTACTCTCGGACTAGCTTTTTCGGGGAGCTGTTTTTT
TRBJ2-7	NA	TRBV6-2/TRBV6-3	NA	CASSYPGQYEQYF	TGTGCCAGCAGTTACCCAGGACAGTACGAGCAGTACTTC
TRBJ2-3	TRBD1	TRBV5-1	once	CASSLLPGQVSTDTQYF	TGCGCCAGCAGCCTACTACCTGGACAGGTCAGCACAGATACGCAGTATTTT
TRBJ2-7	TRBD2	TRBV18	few	CASSTPRTSQQGSYEQYF	TGTGCCAGCTCAACGCCCAGGACTAGCCAGCAGGGCTCCTACGAGCAGTACTTC
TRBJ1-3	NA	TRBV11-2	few	CAFAGPGNTIYF	TGTGCCTTCGCGGGGCCTGGAAACACCATATATTTT
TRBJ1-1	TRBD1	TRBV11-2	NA	CASSLRDRGTEAFF	TGTGCCAGCAGCTTACGGGACAGGGGAACTGAAGCTTTCTTT
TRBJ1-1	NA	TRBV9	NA	CASSVAAGSRSEAFF	TGTGCCAGCAGCGTAGCTGCGGGGTCCAGATCTGAAGCTTTCTTT
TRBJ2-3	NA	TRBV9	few	CASSPSLKSHADTQYF	TGTGCCAGCAGCCCCAGTTTAAAATCACATGCAGATACGCAGTATTTT
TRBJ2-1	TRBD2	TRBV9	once	CASSVVSGGPSSYNEQFF	TGTGCCAGCAGCGTAGTCAGCGGGGGGCCGAGCTCCTACAATGAGCAGTTCTTC
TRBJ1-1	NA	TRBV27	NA	CASSSLTDSREAFF	TGTGCCAGCAGTTCCCTGACCGACAGCCGTGAAGCTTTCTTT
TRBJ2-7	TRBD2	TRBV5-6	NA	CASSSPTSGGRNEQYF	TGTGCCAGCAGCTCCCCGACTAGCGGGGGACGTAACGAGCAGTACTTC
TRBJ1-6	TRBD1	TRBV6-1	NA	CASSDRQGVRSPLHF	TGTGCCAGCAGTGACCGACAGGGGGTAAGGTCACCCCTCCACTTT
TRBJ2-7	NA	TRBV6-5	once	CASRLDSATYEQYF	TGTGCCAGCAGGTTGGACAGTGCGACCTACGAGCAGTACTTC
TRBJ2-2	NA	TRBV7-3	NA	CASSLTQVGELFF	TGTGCCAGCAGCTTGACACAGGTCGGGGAGCTGTTTTTT
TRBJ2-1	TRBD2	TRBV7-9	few	CASTITSGGANNEQFF	TGTGCCAGCACGATCACTAGCGGGGGGGCTAACAATGAGCAGTTCTTC
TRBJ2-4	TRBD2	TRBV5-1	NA	CASSLNREGGKNIQYF	TGCGCCAGCAGCTTGAACCGGGAGGGGGGCAAAAACATTCAGTACTTC
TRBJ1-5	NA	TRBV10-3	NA	CAISDNNQPQHF	TGTGCCATCAGTGACAACAATCAGCCCCAGCATTTT
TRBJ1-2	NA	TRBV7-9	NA	CASSLKGGGNYGYTF	TGTGCCAGCAGCTTAAAAGGTGGCGGTAACTATGGCTACACCTTC
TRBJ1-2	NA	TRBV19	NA	CASSGGIYGYTF	TGTGCCAGTAGCGGGGGAATCTATGGCTACACCTTC
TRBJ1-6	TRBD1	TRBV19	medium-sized	CASSIMGQAGNTLHF	TGTGCCAGTAGTATTATGGGACAGGCAGGAAACACCCTCCACTTT
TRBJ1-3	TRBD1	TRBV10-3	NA	CAISESTGQGAGNTIYF	TGTGCCATCAGTGAGTCGACGGGACAGGGGGCTGGAAACACCATATATTTT
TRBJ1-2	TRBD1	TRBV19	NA	CASSIAAGGAGYGYTF	TGTGCCAGTAGTATAGCGGCAGGGGGCGCCGGCTATGGCTACACCTTC
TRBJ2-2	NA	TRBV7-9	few	CASSPSGVGELFF	TGTGCCAGCAGCCCGAGCGGCGTCGGGGAGCTGTTTTTT
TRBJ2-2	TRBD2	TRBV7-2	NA	CASRDSAGGQGGELFF	TGTGCCAGCAGGGACTCGGCGGGGGGGCAAGGCGGGGAGCTGTTTTTT
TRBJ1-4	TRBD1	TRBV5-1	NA	CASSLRGRHREEKLFF	TGCGCCAGCAGCTTGAGGGGGCGGCATAGGGAGGAAAAACTGTTTTTT
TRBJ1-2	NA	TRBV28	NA	CASSSPGRNGYTF	TGTGCCAGCAGTTCCCCAGGCCGTAATGGCTACACCTTC
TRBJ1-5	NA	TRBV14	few	CASSQDLNQPQHF	TGTGCCAGCAGCCAAGACCTCAATCAGCCCCAGCATTTT
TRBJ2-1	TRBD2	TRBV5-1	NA	CASSLELAGGREQFF	TGCGCCAGCAGCTTGGAACTAGCGGGGGGGCGCGAGCAGTTCTTC
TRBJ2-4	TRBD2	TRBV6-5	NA	CASSSPSGGSGIQYF	TGTGCCAGCAGTTCTCCTAGCGGGGGGTCGGGCATTCAGTACTTC
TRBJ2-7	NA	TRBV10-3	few	CAISTGEFSYEQYF	TGTGCCATCAGTACCGGGGAGTTCTCCTACGAGCAGTACTTC
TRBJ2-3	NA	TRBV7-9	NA	CASSYQSDTQYF	TGTGCCAGCAGTTACCAGTCAGATACGCAGTATTTT
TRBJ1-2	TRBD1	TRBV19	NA	CASSHRDRAGYTF	TGTGCCAGTAGTCACCGGGACAGGGCCGGCTACACCTTC
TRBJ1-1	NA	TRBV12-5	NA	CASGLATGFTEAFF	TGTGCTAGTGGTTTGGCTACAGGTTTCACTGAAGCTTTCTTT
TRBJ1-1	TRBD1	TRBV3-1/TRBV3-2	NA	CASSPAGGHPTEAFF	TGTGCCAGCAGCCCAGCAGGGGGCCATCCCACTGAAGCTTTCTTT
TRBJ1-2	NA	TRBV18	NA	CASSDQGTNYGYTF	TGTGCCAGCTCCGATCAGGGGACTAACTATGGCTACACCTTC
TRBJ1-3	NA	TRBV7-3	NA	CASSLGASGNTIYF	TGTGCCAGCAGCTTGGGAGCCTCTGGAAACACCATATATTTT
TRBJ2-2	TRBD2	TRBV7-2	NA	CASSSLAGGPFRELFF	TGTGCCAGCAGCTCCTTAGCGGGGGGCCCTTTCCGGGAGCTGTTTTTT
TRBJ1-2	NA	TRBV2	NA	CASTPRTQPLPNYGYTF	TGTGCCAGCACCCCTCGGACTCAACCTCTCCCTAACTATGGCTACACCTTC
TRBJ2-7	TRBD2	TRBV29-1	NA	CSVQLAGGGEQYF	TGCAGCGTCCAGCTAGCGGGGGGTGGCGAGCAGTACTTC
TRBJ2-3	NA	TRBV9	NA	CASSVGRGPGDTQYF	TGTGCCAGCAGCGTCGGGCGGGGCCCAGGGGATACGCAGTATTTT
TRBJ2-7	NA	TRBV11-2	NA	CASSLVLGGEQYF	TGTGCCAGCAGCTTAGTCTTGGGGGGCGAGCAGTACTTC
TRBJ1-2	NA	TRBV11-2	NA	CASSPALSRAGYTF	TGTGCCAGCAGCCCCGCCCTTAGCAGGGCTGGCTACACCTTC
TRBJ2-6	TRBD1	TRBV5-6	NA	CASSSPGQWGSGANVLTF	TGTGCCAGCAGCTCACCGGGACAGTGGGGCTCTGGGGCCAACGTCCTGACTTTC
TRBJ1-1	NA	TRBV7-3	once	CASSLSGASNTEAFF	TGTGCCAGCAGCTTAAGCGGGGCGTCGAACACTGAAGCTTTCTTT